This entry lists 4 T cell receptor beta chains sequenced from one sample in a study of tumor-infiltrating lymphocytes in primary liver carcinoma. Co-extracted RNA and DNA came from 20-30 mg of unsorted bulk tissue. TCR beta cDNA was made from 400 to 500 ng total RNA with a constant-region primer. Three nested multiplex PCR rounds, a slightly modified ARM-PCR method, built the TCR beta libraries. It was with TRBV1-TRBV30 forward primers and a C-beta reverse primer that the first two PCR rounds were run, at roughly 11 cycles each. TCRdb processed the multiplex PCR reads anew with MiXCR; each CDR3 protein has one entry. This table has 20,000 to 25,000 distinct CDR3 sequences, roughly 79% appearing once. Sequencing used liver tumor tissue from sampling region 1. The subset is: tumor region T1, superior pole. These receptors all come from a woman under 40 with primary liver carcinoma and hepatitis B virus infection.

Turning to this clonotype: This may arise from a read error, as a much more abundant clone is one base away. The chain joins TRBV11-3 to TRBJ1-1, with D perhaps matching TRBD1 (5 bases). The CDR3 is 13 amino acids. The germline gives CDR1 SGHNT, CDR2 YENEEA. CDR3 sequence (DNA): TGTGCCATCAGCTTAGCAGGGAGGACTGAAGCTTTCTTT. Its translation: CAISLAGRTEAFF.

As to this clonotype: This may stem from a read error, because a much larger clone lies one nucleotide away. In DNA form, the CDR3 reads TGTGCCAGCAGCCCACCGGCGGCAAGGGCTGTTCGGGAGCCGTTTTTT. Translating gives CASSPPAARAVREPFF. This sequence joins TRBV7-9 and TRBJ2-2; D is perhaps TRBD2 (6 bases). The germline V gene has CDR1 SEHNR and CDR2 FQNEAQ (reference sequence). This CDR3 contains 16 residues.

As concerns this clonotype: A single base separates this from a much larger clone, so it may be a read error. This chain joins TRBV9 and TRBJ2-3, with D maybe TRBD2 (6 bases). V was clipped by 7 bases and J by 3 bases, with 15 bases between them. This CDR3 has 14 amino acids. The germline V gene has CDR1 SGDLS and CDR2 YYNGEE. CDR3: CASDGGTGTDTQYF. Written as DNA, the CDR3 is TGTGCCAGCGATGGGGGGACCGGGACAGATACGCAGTATTTT.

The chain combines TRBV14 with TRBJ1-3; TRBD1 might be the D (5 bases). The CDR3 totals 15 residues. Trimming removed 9 bases from V and 16 bases from J, with 31 bases in between. Germline-derived CDR1 and CDR2 are SGHDN and FVKESK. The CDR3 loop is CASSGIGASGNIMYF. The CDR3 bases are TGTGCCAGTAGTGGGATTGGGGCCTCTGGAAACATCATGTATTTT.